Below are 8 T cell receptor beta chains sequenced from a single sample in a study of early T cells in non-severe SARS-CoV-2 infection. TCRdb reprocessed the 5' RACE reads with MiXCR, giving one entry per CDR3 protein. The sample contains 79,000 or so distinct CDR3 sequences, about 13% of which appear only once. The specimen sequenced was whole blood. Receptors were obtained from an adult who was a healthcare worker with PCR-confirmed SARS-CoV-2 infection or an uninfected control (not recorded which).

V gene TRBV29-1 combines with J gene TRBJ2-3; no firm D call. The CDR3 runs 11 residues. The V end lost 4 bases, the J end lost 3 bases, and 5 bases lay between the germline ends. Per the germline V gene, CDR1 is SQVTM and CDR2 is ANQGSEA. The DNA for the CDR3 is TGCAGCGTTGGCGCGACAGATACGCAGTATTTT. Protein: CSVGATDTQYF.

The sample holds many counts of this clonotype. DNA of the CDR3: TGTGCCAGCTCACCACCTCAGGAGGGAAGCAATCAGCCCCAGCATTTT. This sequence encodes CASSPPQEGSNQPQHF. V usage is TRBV18 and J usage is TRBJ1-5; D is unresolved. The CDR3 length is 16 residues. Germline CDR1 reads KGHSH; CDR2 reads LQKENI. Deletions cut 0 bases from V and 1 base from J, with 10 bases between.

As regards this clonotype: Compared with germline, one end of the junction differs, possibly owing to a read error. This chain links TRBV12-3 or TRBV12-4 with TRBJ2-1; the D gene is possibly TRBD2 (9 bases). The CDR3 sequence is 12 residues long. Here the CDR3 reads CASQGASGIGVF. CDR3 in DNA: TGTGCCAGCCAGGGGGCTAGCGGGATAGGGGTCTTC.

This clonotype has more than one count but fewer than ten. The V gene is TRBV12-3 or TRBV12-4, the J gene TRBJ1-1; a weak D match, TRBD1 (6 bases). This CDR3 is 13 amino acids long. V lost 5 bases to trimming and J lost 5 bases, with 12 bases between them. The DNA for the CDR3 is TGTGCCAGCAGTAACAGGGAAACTACTGAAGCTTTCTTT. Translated, it gives CASSNRETTEAFF.

The chain uses TRBV10-2 and TRBJ1-3, with D possibly TRBD1 on 5 matching bases. V was trimmed by 8 bases and J by 4 bases, leaving 12 bases between them. CDR1 and CDR2 from the germline V gene are WSHSY and SAAADI. The CDR3 is made up of 13 amino acids. CDR3 DNA sequence: TGCGCCAGCTCTTCAGGGATCGGAAACACCATATATTTT. Translated: CASSSGIGNTIYF.

This clonotype came up many times. At one end the junction does not follow the germline gene, possibly because of a read error. The chain has TRBV7-9 and TRBJ2-7, with 9 bases lining up with TRBD1. The CDR3 loop spans 14 amino acids. Per the germline V gene, CDR1 is SEHNR and CDR2 is FQNEAQ (reference sequence). The chain's CDR3 is CASSSLPGQGPLDF. As DNA, the CDR3 is TGTGCCAGCAGCTCGCTCCCGGGACAGGGACCCCTCGACTTC.

This chain joins TRBV18 and TRBJ2-1; 7 nucleotides line up with TRBD1. Trimming took 6 bases from V and 6 from J; bases not matched to a gene: 11. Per germline, CDR1 KGHSH and CDR2 LQKENI. The CDR3 loop spans 15 amino acids. The CDR3 nucleotides are TGTGCCAGCTCCTTCCGGAGACAGGGCATCAATGAGCAGTTCTTC. Translation gives CASSFRRQGINEQFF.

This sequence joins TRBV7-8 and TRBJ2-4, with TRBD1 as a possible D gene (5 bases). This CDR3 contains 15 residues. Germline CDR1 and CDR2: SGHVS and FQNEAQ. V dropped 5 bases and J dropped 4 bases, with 15 bases sitting between them. The chain's CDR3 is CASSLWGREKNIQYF. CDR3 nucleotides: TGTGCCAGCAGCCTTTGGGGCAGGGAAAAAAACATTCAGTACTTC.